The T cell receptor (beta chain) under discussion was sequenced for a study of blood T cell repertoires in COVID-19 (dated by TCRdb to 2019 to 2021). At the level of the whole study: Samples from collaborators originated in the United States, Italy and Spain and spanned both the acute and convalescent phases of COVID-19. Samples were obtained from the ongoing ImmuneRACE study (first 160 participants) and from 1,000 to 1,500 subjects provided by 6 global collaborators. The sample metadata nearly always contained a de-identified subject ID, COVID-19 status, age in years and sex. The material from the prospective study consisted of cDNA or gDNA derived from T cells, B-cell-depleted T cells, or PBMCs. Subjects who had been exposed to COVID-19, were actively infected with it, or had recovered from it provided the deeply sampled blood TCRbeta repertoires that made up the dataset. HLA class I and class II types, where available, came from metadata supplied by the sample provider rather than from assay-based typing. The repertoires were released in a freely available public database intended as a resource for research on the immune response to SARS-CoV-2.

TCRbeta CDR3 regions were amplified from genomic DNA by means of the immunoSEQ Assay, a bias-controlled multiplex PCR. In the original analysis: Nucleated cell counts per sample were estimated from amplification of reference gene primers within the assay. Sequence reads were collapsed and filtered to measure the absolute abundance of every unique TCRbeta CDR3 rearrangement. Productive Simpson clonality was computed per sample as the square root of Simpson's diversity index over productive rearrangements. TCRdb took over this immuneACCESS table, retaining in-frame rearrangements with V and J assigned. Such tables are incomplete; in checked studies, under half of the missing clones stem from an unresolved V gene, and the remainder is unexplained. Clone size and V and J calls were adopted from that table, with D and trimming inferred from the DNA. This sample holds 150,000 to 160,000 clones; 80% to 90% were observed only once. The top ten constitute around 16% of the sample.

The paper's findings and limits, for the study overall: How much clinical and demographic metadata was included differed by source and by participant, and the metadata was provided uncurated.

This clone was recorded once. This clone's antigen is unknown. Within one base of it there is no much larger clone, and no base qualities were kept. The collaborating institutions used their own protocols to collect whole blood in K2EDTA tubes. Collaborator samples were shipped for TCRbeta analysis as frozen whole blood, isolated PBMCs, or DNA extracted from either sample type. The germline V gene sets CDR1 to SGHDT and CDR2 to YYEEEE. Trimming leaves V shorter by 0 bases and J shorter by 2 bases, with the junction holding 7 bases beyond the gene matches. Counted from cysteine to phenylalanine, this CDR3 has 16 amino acids. The CDR3 DNA has 48 bases and is translated from base 1.

This TCR was recovered from a woman aged 40 to 50 with acute or convalescent COVID-19. Sequencing was performed on peripheral blood. This receptor chain uses TRBV5-6 and TRBJ2-5, with 7 bases aligning to TRBD2. The sequenced DNA: TGTGCCAGCAGCTTGGCCCGTAATAGCGGGCAAGAGACCCAGTACTTC. It translates as CASSLARNSGQETQYF.